These 7 T cell receptor beta chains came from one sample sequenced in a study of blood T cell repertoires in COVID-19. Clones were sequenced by immunoSEQ multiplex PCR, and TCRdb holds only the in-frame ones, with some missing. The sample holds 130,000 to 150,000 clones, approximately 81% seen once. The sample was peripheral blood. These receptors originate from a human donor with acute or convalescent COVID-19. The donor label of this sample is uncertain.

The chain joins TRBV19 to TRBJ1-4; D unclear. The germline CDR1 and CDR2 sequences are LNHDA and SQIVND (reference sequence). Trimming took off 3 bases at V and 2 bases at J, with 7 bases between the two ends. The CDR3 has 14 residues. The CDR3 loop reads CASSMSVTNEKLFF. In DNA form, the CDR3 reads TGTGCCAGTAGTATGAGTGTCACTAATGAAAAACTGTTTTTT.

DNA of the CDR3: TGTGCCAGCAGCACCGGGGCAGGGGGAGGTGGGAATGAGCAGTTCTTC. The encoded protein is CASSTGAGGGGNEQFF. The rearrangement uses TRBV7-2 and TRBJ2-1, with a weak D call TRBD1 (7 bases). From germline, CDR1 is SGHTA and CDR2 FQGNSA. The V end was cut by 5 bases, the J end by 7 bases, with 21 bases between. CDR3 length: 16 amino acids. Looking up the rest from reference TRBV7-2 and TRBJ2-1 gives the full variable domain: GAGVSQSPSNKVTEKGKDVELRCDPISGHTALYWYRQSLGQGLEFLIYFQGNSAPDKSGLPSDRFSAERTGGSVSTLTIQRTQQEDSAVYLCASSTGAGGGGNEQFFGPGTRLTVL.

This chain joins TRBV14 and TRBJ1-4; weak D call: TRBD1 (5 bases). The ends were cut back, 4 bases at V and 8 bases at J, with 20 bases in the middle. This CDR3 region has 16 residues. The germline gives CDR1 SGHDN, CDR2 FVKESK. For the CDR3, the DNA is TGTGCCAGCAGCCCACGGCAAGGGGTCCCCGGGGAAAAACTGTTTTTT. Translation: CASSPRQGVPGEKLFF.

The CDR3 loop reads CASEGDRGRLVGNTIYF. The CDR3 nucleotides read TGTGCCAGCGAGGGGGACAGGGGGCGTCTGGTTGGAAACACCATATATTTT. The chain has TRBV7-9 and TRBJ1-3; 12 nucleotides align to TRBD1. CDR1 and CDR2 from the germline V gene are SEHNR and FQNEAQ (reference sequence). V lost 8 bases to trimming and J lost 3 bases; unmatched junction nucleotides: 11. The CDR3 spans 17 residues.

J is TRBJ1-2 and V is TRBV7-2, with a possible D match to TRBD1 (5 bases). Trimming left V 4 bases short and J 3 bases short, with 12 bases between. This CDR3 spans 14 amino acids. The germline V gene encodes CDR1 SGHTA and CDR2 FQGNSA. The CDR3 bases are TGTGCCAGCAGCTCCCGACAGTCTGACTATGGCTACACCTTC. Translation: CASSSRQSDYGYTF.

The V call is TRBV9, the J call TRBJ2-3; 15 bases fit TRBD2. J was trimmed by 5 bases and V by 3 bases; bases with no gene match: 19. Germline CDR1 and CDR2: SGDLS and YYNGEE. The CDR3 has 21 residues. CDR3 in amino acids: CASSGTTPGLAGGPKGDTQYF. CDR3 bases: TGTGCCAGCAGCGGAACAACTCCTGGACTAGCGGGGGGGCCAAAGGGAGATACGCAGTATTTT.

The V call is TRBV23-1, the J call TRBJ2-7; 7 nucleotides line up with TRBD2. TRBV23-1 is filed as an ORF, its function uncertain. Trimming cost V 3 bases and J 3 bases; bases outside gene matches: 11. The length of the CDR3 is 16 residues. The CDR3 region is CASSHLSTSAVYEQYF. CDR3 DNA sequence: TGCGCCAGCAGTCACCTTTCTACTAGCGCCGTCTACGAGCAGTACTTC.